This T cell receptor beta chain appears in the sequencing data of a study of beta chain features in type 1 diabetes. Study-wide findings and caveats: For Type 1 diabetes patients, all four CD4+ subsets carried TCRB CDR3s that were moderately but significantly shorter. Naive, central memory and regulatory TCRB repertoires appeared more similar among patients than healthy donors.

This clone has just a few counts. The antigen is not known. The sequenced template was cDNA made from the entire isolated RNA. This table comes from immunoSEQ multiplex PCR, and its TCRdb copy is limited to in-frame clones, with some not included. This sample carries 300,000 to 350,000 clones, roughly 14% of them seen once, and the ten largest clones take over 0.014%. Looked up from germline, CDR1 is ENHRY and CDR2 is SYGVKD. Trimming left V 8 bases short and J 1 base short, with 8 bases between. The CDR3 consists of 13 residues. The sequence was obtained from a woman aged 18-35 years with type 1 diabetes. The sequenced material came from naive CD4+ T cells from blood. This chain links TRBV10-3 with TRBJ1-4, with TRBD1 as a possible D gene (5 bases). CDR3 loop: CAIRQGTNEKLFF. The CDR3, as DNA: TGTGCCATCCGTCAGGGAACTAATGAAAAACTGTTTTTT.